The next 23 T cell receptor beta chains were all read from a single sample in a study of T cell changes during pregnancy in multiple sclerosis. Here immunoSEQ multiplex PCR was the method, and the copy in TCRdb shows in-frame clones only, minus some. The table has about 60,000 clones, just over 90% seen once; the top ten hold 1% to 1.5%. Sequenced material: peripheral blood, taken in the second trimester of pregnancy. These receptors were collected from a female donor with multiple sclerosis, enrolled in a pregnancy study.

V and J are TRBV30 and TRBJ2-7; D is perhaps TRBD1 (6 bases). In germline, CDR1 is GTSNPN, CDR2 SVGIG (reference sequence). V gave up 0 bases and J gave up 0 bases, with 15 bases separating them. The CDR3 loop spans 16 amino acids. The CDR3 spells CAWSVQIGQFSYEQYF. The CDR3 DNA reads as TGTGCCTGGAGTGTACAAATCGGACAGTTCTCCTACGAGCAGTACTTC.

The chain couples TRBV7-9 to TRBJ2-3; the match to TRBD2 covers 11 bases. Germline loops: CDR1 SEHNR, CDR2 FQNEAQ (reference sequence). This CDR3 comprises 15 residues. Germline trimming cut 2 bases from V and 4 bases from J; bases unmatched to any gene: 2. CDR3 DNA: TGTGCCAGCAGCTTATTAGCGGGGGGGCCAGATACGCAGTATTTT. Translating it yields CASSLLAGGPDTQYF.

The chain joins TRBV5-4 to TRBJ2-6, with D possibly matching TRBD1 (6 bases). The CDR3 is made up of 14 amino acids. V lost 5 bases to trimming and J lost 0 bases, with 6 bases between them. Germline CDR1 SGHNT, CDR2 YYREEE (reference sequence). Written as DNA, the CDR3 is TGTGCCAGCAGAGGGGGCTCTGGGGCCAACGTCCTGACTTTC. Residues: CASRGGSGANVLTF.

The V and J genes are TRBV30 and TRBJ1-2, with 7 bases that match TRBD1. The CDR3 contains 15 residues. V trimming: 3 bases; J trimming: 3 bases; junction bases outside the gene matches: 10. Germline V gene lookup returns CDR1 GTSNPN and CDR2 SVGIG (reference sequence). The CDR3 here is CAWRTGFGLDYGYTF. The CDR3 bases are TGTGCCTGGAGGACAGGGTTCGGCCTTGACTATGGCTACACCTTC.

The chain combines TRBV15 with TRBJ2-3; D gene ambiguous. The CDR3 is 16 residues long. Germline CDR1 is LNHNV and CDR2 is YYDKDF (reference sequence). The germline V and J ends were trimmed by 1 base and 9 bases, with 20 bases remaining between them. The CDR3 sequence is CATSRGVMTTPQTQYF. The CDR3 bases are TGTGCCACCAGCAGAGGTGTCATGACGACACCGCAGACGCAGTATTTT.

DNA of the CDR3: TGTGCCATGACATCGAACACTGAAGCTTTCTTT. It encodes CAMTSNTEAFF. This chain links TRBV10-3 with TRBJ1-1; D is undetermined. The CDR3 spans 11 residues. Trimming cost V 9 bases and J 1 base, with 6 bases left between them. Germline V lookup: CDR1 ENHRY, CDR2 SYGVKD.

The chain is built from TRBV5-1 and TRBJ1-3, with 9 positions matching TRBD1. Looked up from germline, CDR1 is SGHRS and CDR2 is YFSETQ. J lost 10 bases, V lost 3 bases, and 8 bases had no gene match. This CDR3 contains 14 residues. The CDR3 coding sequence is TGCGCCAGCAGCTGGGGACAGGGCGGAGGAACCATATATTTT. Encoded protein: CASSWGQGGGTIYF.

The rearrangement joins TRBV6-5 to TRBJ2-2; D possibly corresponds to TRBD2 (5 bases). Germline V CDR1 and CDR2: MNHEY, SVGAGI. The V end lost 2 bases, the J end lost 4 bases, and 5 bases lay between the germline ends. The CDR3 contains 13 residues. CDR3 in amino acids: CASSYRGTGELFF. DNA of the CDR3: TGTGCCAGCAGTTACCGGGGCACCGGGGAGCTGTTTTTT.

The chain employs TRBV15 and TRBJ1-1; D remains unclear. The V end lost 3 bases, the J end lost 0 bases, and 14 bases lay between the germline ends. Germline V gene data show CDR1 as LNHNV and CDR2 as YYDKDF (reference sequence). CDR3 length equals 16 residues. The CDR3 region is CATSRVHGILNTEAFF. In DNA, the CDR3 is TGTGCCACCAGCAGGGTTCACGGGATCTTGAACACTGAAGCTTTCTTT.

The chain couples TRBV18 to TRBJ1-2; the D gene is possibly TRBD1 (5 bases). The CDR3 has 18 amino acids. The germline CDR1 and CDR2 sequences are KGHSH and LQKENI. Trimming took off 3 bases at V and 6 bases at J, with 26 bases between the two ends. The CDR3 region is CASSPDDQPTGGEDGYTF. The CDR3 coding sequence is TGTGCCAGCTCACCCGACGACCAACCGACCGGGGGGGAAGATGGCTACACCTTC.

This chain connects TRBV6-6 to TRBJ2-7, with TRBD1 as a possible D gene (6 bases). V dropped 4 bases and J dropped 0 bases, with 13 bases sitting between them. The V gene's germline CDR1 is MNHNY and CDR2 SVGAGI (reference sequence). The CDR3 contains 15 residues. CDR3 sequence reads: CASSLQGIRSYEQYF. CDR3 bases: TGTGCCAGCAGTTTACAGGGTATTCGCTCCTACGAGCAGTACTTC.

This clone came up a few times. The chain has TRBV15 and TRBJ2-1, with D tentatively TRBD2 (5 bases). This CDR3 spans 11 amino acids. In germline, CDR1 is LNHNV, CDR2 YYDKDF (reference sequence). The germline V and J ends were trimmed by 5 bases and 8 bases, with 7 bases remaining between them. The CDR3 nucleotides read TGTGCCACCAGCGAGGGTTATGAGCAGTTCTTC. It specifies CATSEGYEQFF. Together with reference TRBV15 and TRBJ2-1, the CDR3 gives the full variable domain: DAMVIQNPRYQVTQFGKPVTLSCSQTLNHNVMYWYQQKSSQAPKLLFHYYDKDFNNEADTPDNFQSRRPNTSFCFLDIRSPGLGDTAMYLCATSEGYEQFFGPGTRLTVL.

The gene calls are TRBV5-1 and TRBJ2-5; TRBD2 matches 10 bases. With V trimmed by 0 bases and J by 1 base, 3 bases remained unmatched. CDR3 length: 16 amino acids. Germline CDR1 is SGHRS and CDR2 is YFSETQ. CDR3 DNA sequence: TGCGCCAGCAGCTTGGCACAGCGGGGGGGCCAAGAGACCCAGTACTTC. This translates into CASSLAQRGGQETQYF.

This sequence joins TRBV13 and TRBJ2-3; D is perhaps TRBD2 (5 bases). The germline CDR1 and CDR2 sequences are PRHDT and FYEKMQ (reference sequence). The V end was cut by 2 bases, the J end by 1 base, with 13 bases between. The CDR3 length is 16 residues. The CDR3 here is CASSLFRLGGTDTQYF. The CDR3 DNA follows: TGTGCCAGCAGCTTATTTCGCCTGGGAGGCACAGATACGCAGTATTTT.

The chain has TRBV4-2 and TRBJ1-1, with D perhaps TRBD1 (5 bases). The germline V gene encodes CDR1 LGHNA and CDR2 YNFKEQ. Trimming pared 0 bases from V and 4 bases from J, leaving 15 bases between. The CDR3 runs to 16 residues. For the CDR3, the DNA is TGTGCCAGCAGCCAAGATAGTGCAGGGATGGGCACTGAAGCTTTCTTT. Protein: CASSQDSAGMGTEAFF.

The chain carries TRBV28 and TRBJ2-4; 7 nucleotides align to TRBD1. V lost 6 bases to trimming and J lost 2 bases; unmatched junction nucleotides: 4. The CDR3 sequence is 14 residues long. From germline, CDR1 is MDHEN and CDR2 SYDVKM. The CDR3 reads CASRSTGTKNIQYF. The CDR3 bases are TGTGCCAGCAGGTCGACAGGGACCAAAAACATTCAGTACTTC.

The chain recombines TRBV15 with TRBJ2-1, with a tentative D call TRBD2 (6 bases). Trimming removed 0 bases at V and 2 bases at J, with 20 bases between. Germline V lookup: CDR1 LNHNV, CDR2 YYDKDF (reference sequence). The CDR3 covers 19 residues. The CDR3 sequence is CATSRDLGTGGPTYNEQFF. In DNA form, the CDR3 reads TGTGCCACCAGCAGAGATCTGGGAACCGGGGGACCAACCTACAATGAGCAGTTCTTC.

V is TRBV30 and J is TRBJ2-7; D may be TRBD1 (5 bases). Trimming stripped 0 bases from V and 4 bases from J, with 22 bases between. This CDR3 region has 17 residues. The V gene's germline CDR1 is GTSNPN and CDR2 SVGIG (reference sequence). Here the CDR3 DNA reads TGTGCCTGGAGTGTACATTGGGGCAGGCCGCTTAGGTACGAGCAGTACTTC. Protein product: CAWSVHWGRPLRYEQYF.

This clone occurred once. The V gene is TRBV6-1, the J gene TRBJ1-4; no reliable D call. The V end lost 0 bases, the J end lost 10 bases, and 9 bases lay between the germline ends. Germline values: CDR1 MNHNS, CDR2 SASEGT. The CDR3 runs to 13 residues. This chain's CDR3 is CASSEASPGKLFF. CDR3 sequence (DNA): TGTGCCAGCAGTGAAGCGTCTCCGGGAAAACTGTTTTTT.

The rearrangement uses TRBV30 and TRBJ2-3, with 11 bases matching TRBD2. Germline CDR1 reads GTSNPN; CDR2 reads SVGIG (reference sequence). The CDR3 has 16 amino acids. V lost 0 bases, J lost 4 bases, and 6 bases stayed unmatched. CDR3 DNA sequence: TGTGCCTGGAGTGTCTTTAGCGGGGGGGCCTCAGATACGCAGTATTTT. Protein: CAWSVFSGGASDTQYF. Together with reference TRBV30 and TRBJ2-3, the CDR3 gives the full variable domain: SQTIHQWPATLVQPVGSPLSLECTVEGTSNPNLYWYRQAAGRGLQLLFYSVGIGQISSEVPQNLSASRPQDRQFILSSKKLLLSDSGFYLCAWSVFSGGASDTQYFGPGTRLTVL.

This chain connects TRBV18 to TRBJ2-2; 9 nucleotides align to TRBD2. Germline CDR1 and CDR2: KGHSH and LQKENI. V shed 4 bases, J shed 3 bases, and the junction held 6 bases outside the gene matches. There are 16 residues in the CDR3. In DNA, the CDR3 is TGTGCCAGCTCACTCAGAGGACTAGCGCACACCGGGGAGCTGTTTTTT. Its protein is CASSLRGLAHTGELFF.

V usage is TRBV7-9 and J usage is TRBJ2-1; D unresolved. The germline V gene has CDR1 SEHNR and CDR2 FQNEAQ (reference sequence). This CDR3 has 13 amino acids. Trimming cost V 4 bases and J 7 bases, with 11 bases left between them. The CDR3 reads CASSSRRWNEQFF. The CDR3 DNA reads TGTGCCAGCAGCTCCCGGCGGTGGAATGAGCAGTTCTTC. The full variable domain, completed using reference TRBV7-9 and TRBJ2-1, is DTGVSQNPRHKITKRGQNVTFRCDPISEHNRLYWYRQTLGQGPEFLTYFQNEAQLEKSRLLSDRFSAERPKGSFSTLEIQRTEQGDSAMYLCASSSRRWNEQFFGPGTRLTVL.

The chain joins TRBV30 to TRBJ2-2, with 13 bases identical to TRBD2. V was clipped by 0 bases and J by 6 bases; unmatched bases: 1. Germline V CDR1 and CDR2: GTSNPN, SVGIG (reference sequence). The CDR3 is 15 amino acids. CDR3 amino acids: CAWSVLAGGPGELFF. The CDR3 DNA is TGTGCCTGGAGTGTACTAGCGGGGGGGCCCGGGGAGCTGTTTTTT.